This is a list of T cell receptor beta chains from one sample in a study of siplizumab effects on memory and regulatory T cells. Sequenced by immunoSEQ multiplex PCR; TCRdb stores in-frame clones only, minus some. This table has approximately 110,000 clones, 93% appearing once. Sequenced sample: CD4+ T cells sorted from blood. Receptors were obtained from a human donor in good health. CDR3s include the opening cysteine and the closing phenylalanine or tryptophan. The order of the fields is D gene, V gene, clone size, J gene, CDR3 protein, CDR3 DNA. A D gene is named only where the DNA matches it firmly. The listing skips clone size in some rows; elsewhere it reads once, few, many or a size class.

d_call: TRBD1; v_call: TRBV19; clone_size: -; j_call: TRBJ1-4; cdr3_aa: CASNNRGLSNEKLFF; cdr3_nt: TGTGCCAGTAACAACAGGGGGTTGTCTAATGAAAAACTGTTTTTT
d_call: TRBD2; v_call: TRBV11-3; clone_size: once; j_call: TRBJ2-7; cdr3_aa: CASSRTSGHTYEQYF; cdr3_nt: TGTGCCAGCAGCCGGACTAGCGGACACACCTACGAGCAGTACTTC
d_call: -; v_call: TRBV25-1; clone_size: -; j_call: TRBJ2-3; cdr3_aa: CASSESRVADTQYF; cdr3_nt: TGTGCCAGCAGTGAATCCAGGGTAGCAGATACGCAGTATTTT
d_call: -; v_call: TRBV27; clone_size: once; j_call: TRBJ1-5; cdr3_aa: CASSTETNQPQHF; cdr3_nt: TGTGCCAGCAGCACAGAGACGAATCAGCCCCAGCATTTT
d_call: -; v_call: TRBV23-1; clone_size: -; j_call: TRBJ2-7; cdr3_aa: CASSLTGNEQYF; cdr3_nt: TGCGCCAGCAGTTTAACAGGGAACGAGCAGTACTTC
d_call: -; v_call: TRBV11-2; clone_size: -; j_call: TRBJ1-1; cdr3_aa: CASSLRGTEAFF; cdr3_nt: TGTGCCAGCAGCTTAAGGGGAACTGAAGCTTTCTTT
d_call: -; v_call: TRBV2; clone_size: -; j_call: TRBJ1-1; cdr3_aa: CASSEWGLSTEAFF; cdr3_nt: TGTGCCAGCAGTGAATGGGGGTTGAGCACTGAAGCTTTCTTT
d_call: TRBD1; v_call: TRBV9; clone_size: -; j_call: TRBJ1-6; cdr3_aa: CASSTRTGNSPLHF; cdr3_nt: TGTGCCAGCAGCACGCGGACAGGCAATTCACCCCTCCACTTT
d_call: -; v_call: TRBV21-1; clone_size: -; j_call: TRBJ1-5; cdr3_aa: CASIDRGPADQPQHF; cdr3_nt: TGTGCCAGCATCGACAGGGGGCCCGCGGATCAGCCCCAGCATTTT
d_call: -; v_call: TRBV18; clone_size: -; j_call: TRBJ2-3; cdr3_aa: CASSLPDTQYF; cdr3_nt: TGTGCCAGCTCACTGCCGGATACGCAGTATTTT
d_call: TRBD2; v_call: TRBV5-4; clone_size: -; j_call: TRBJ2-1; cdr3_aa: CASRPGLAGASYNEQFF; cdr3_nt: TGTGCCAGCAGACCCGGACTAGCGGGCGCCTCCTACAATGAGCAGTTCTTC
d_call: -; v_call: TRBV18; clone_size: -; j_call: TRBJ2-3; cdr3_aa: CASSPQTSTDTQYF; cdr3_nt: TGTGCCAGCTCACCGCAAACTAGCACAGATACGCAGTATTTT
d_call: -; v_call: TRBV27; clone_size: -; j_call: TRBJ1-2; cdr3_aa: CASRDGLLLGYTF; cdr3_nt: TGTGCCAGCCGGGACGGATTACTACTGGGCTACACCTTC
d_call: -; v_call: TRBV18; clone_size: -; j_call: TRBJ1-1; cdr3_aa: CASSRVLLTGGTEAFF; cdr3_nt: TGTGCCAGCTCACGGGTTCTGTTAACCGGGGGCACTGAAGCTTTCTTT
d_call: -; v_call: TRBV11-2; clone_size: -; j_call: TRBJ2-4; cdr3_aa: CASSTQGKNIQYF; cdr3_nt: TGTGCCAGCTCGACCCAGGGCAAAAACATTCAGTACTTC
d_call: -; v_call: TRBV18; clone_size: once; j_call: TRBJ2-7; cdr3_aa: CASSPTTDGAYEQYF; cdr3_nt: TGTGCCAGCTCACCAACGACGGACGGCGCCTACGAGCAGTACTTC
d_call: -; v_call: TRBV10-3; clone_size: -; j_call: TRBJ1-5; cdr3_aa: CAISDLGPAGDQPQHF; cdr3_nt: TGTGCCATCAGTGACTTGGGACCCGCGGGGGATCAGCCCCAGCATTTT
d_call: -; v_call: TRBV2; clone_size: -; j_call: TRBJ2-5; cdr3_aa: CASSSRGRETQYF; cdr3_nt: TGTGCCAGCAGTTCCAGGGGGAGGGAGACCCAGTACTTC
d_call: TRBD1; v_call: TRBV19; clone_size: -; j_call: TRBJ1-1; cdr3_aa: CASSYTGDTEAFF; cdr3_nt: TGTGCCAGTAGTTACACAGGGGACACTGAAGCTTTCTTT
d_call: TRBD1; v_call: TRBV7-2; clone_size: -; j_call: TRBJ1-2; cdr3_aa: CASTQGVAGANYGYTF; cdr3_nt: TGTGCCAGCACCCAGGGGGTGGCGGGGGCTAACTATGGCTACACCTTC
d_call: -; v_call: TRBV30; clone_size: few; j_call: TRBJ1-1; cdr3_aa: CAWIPGVTEAFF; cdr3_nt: TGTGCCTGGATTCCGGGGGTCACTGAAGCTTTCTTT
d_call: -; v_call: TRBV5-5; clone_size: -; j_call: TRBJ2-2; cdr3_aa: CASSLTDTGELFF; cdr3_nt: TGTGCCAGCAGCTTGACGGACACCGGGGAGCTGTTTTTT
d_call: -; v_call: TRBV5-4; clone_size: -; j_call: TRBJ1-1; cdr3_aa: CASSARVNTEAFF; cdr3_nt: TGTGCCAGCAGCGCAAGGGTGAACACTGAAGCTTTCTTT
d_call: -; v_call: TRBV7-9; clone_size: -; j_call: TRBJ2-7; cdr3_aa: CASSPRRHPGQYF; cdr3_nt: TGTGCCAGCAGCCCCCGGCGGCACCCCGGGCAGTACTTC
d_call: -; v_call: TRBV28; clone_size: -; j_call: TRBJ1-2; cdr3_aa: CASSLSAGVLQGYGYTF; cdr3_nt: TGTGCCAGCAGTTTATCCGCAGGGGTCCTACAGGGCTATGGCTACACCTTC
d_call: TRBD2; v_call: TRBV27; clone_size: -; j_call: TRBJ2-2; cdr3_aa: CASTAGGRNTGELFF; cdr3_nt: TGTGCCAGCACAGCGGGGGGACGAAACACCGGGGAGCTGTTTTTT
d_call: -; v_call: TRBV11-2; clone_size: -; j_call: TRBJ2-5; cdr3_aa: CASSSTVTQYF; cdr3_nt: TGTGCCAGCAGCTCTACTGTGACCCAGTACTTC
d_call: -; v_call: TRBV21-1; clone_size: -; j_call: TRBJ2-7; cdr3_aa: CASSKVEGGRAYEQYF; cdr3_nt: TGTGCCAGCAGCAAAGTGGAGGGCGGGAGGGCCTATGAGCAGTACTTC
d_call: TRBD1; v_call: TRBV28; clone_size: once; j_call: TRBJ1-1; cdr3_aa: CASSSPPRQGAEGAFF; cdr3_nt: TGTGCCAGCAGCTCCCCCCCCCGACAGGGGGCTGAGGGAGCTTTCTTT
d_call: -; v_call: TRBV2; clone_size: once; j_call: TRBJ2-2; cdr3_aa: CASSEWGNTGELFF; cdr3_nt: TGTGCCAGCAGTGAGTGGGGAAACACCGGGGAGCTGTTTTTT
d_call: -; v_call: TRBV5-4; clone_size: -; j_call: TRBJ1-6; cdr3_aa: CASSGPVRNSPLHF; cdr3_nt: TGTGCCAGCAGCGGTCCGGTGAGGAATTCACCCCTCCACTTT
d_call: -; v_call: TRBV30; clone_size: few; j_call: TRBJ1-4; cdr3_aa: CAWNPGRVGEKLFF; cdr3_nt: TGTGCCTGGAACCCCGGGAGGGTAGGGGAAAAACTGTTTTTT
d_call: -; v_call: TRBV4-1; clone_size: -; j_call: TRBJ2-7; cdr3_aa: CASSHPGEAYEQYF; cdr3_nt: TGCGCCAGCAGCCATCCGGGGGAGGCCTACGAGCAGTACTTC
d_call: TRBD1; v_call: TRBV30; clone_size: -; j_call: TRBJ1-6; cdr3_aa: CAWSVQGSSYNSPLHF; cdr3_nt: TGTGCCTGGAGTGTACAGGGGAGCTCCTATAATTCACCCCTCCACTTT
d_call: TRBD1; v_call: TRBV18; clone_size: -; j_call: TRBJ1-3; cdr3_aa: CASSGVTGDSGNTIYF; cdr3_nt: TGTGCCAGCTCAGGTGTTACAGGGGACTCTGGAAACACCATATATTTT
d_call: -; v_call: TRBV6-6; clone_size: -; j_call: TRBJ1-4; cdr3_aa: CASSGFVAREKLFF; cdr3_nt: TGTGCCAGCAGTGGGTTCGTAGCTCGGGAAAAACTGTTTTTT
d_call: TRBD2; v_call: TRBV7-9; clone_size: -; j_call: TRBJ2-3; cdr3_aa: CASRKRGEGSTDTQYF; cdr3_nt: TGTGCCAGCAGAAAGCGGGGAGAGGGAAGCACAGATACGCAGTATTTT
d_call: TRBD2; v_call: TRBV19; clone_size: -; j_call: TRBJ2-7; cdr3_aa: CASSKTSGYEQYF; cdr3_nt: TGTGCCAGTAGTAAGACTAGCGGCTACGAGCAGTACTTC
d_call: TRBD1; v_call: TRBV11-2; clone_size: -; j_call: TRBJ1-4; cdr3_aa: CASRNRGRGSSEKLFF; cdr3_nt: TGTGCCAGCAGAAACAGGGGGCGCGGTTCGAGTGAAAAACTGTTTTTT
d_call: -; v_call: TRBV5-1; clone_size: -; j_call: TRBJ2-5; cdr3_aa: CASSLGTQETQYF; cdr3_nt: TGCGCCAGCAGCTTGGGGACCCAAGAGACCCAGTACTTC
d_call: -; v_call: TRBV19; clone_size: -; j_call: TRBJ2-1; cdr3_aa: CASKVVGYNEQFF; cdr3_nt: TGTGCCAGTAAAGTGGTGGGTTACAATGAGCAGTTCTTC
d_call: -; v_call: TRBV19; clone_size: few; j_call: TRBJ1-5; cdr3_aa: CASQGTLRPQHF; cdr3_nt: TGTGCCAGTCAGGGGACCCTTCGGCCCCAGCATTTT
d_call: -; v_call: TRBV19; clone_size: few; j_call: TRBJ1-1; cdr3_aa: CASSIRGAREAFF; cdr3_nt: TGTGCCAGTAGTATCCGAGGCGCGCGAGAAGCTTTCTTT
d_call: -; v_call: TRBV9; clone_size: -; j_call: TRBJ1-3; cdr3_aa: CASSAQSSGNTIYF; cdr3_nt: TGTGCCAGCAGCGCCCAGAGCTCTGGAAACACCATATATTTT
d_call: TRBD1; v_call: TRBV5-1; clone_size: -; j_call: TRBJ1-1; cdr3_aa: CASSREGQVLEAFF; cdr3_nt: TGCGCCAGCAGCCGCGAGGGACAGGTTCTTGAAGCTTTCTTT
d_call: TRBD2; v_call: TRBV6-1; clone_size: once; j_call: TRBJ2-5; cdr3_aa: CASSEFGLAGGPRQETQYF; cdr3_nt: TGTGCCAGCAGTGAATTTGGACTAGCGGGAGGGCCAAGGCAAGAGACCCAGTACTTC
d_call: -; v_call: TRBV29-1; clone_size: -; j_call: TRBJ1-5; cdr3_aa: CSVEISTDQPQHF; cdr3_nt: TGCAGCGTTGAGATTTCGACGGATCAGCCCCAGCATTTT
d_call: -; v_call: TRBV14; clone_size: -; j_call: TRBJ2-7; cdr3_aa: CASSRGINRGGRYEQYF; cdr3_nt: TGTGCCAGCAGCCGAGGAATAAACCGAGGGGGAAGGTACGAGCAGTACTTC
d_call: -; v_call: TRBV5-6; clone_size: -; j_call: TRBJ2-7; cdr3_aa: CASSLGHSYEQYF; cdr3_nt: TGTGCCAGCAGCTTGGGACACTCCTACGAGCAGTACTTC
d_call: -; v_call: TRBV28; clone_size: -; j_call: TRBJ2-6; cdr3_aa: CASSLLQQSSGANVLTF; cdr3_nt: TGTGCCAGCAGTTTATTACAGCAAAGCTCTGGGGCCAACGTCCTGACTTTC
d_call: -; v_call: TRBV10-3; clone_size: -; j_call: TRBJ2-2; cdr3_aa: CAISDKGSITGELFF; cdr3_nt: TGTGCCATCAGTGATAAGGGTTCGATCACCGGGGAGCTGTTTTTT
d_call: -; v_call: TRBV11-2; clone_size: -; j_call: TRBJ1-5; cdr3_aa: CASSLDVGSGQPQHF; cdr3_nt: TGTGCCAGCAGCTTAGATGTAGGGTCAGGTCAGCCCCAGCATTTT
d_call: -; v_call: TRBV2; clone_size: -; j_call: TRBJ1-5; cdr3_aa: CASDSRRGSKSNQPQHF; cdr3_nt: TGTGCCAGTGACTCAAGAAGGGGAAGCAAGAGCAATCAGCCCCAGCATTTT
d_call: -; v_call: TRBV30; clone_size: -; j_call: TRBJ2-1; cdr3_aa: CAWSRLSYNEQFF; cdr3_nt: TGTGCCTGGTCACGGCTATCCTACAATGAGCAGTTCTTC
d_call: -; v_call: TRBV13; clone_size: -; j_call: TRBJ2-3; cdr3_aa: CASSLVAGTDTQYF; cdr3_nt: TGTGCCAGCAGCTTAGTGGCAGGCACAGATACGCAGTATTTT
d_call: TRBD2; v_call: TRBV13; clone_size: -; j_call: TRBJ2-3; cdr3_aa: CASSPVPGLALTDTQYF; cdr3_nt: TGTGCCAGCAGCCCCGTACCCGGACTAGCTCTCACAGATACGCAGTATTTT
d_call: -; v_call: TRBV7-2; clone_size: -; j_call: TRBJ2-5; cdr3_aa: CASSLGVKETQYF; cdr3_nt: TGTGCCAGCAGCTTGGGAGTCAAAGAGACCCAGTACTTC
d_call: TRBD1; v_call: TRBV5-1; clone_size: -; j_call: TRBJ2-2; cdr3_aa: CASSPRDRGYTGELFF; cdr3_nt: TGCGCCAGCAGCCCCCGGGACAGGGGGTACACCGGGGAGCTGTTTTTT
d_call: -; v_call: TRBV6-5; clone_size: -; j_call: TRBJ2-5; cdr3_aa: CASRSDPPLETQYF; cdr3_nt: TGTGCCAGCCGGTCAGACCCACCACTCGAGACCCAGTACTTC
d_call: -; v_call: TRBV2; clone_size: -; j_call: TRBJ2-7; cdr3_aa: CASSAYEQYF; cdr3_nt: TGTGCCAGCAGTGCGTACGAGCAGTACTTC